Listed below are T cell receptor beta chains from one sample, sequenced in a study of response to subunit inactivated influenza vaccine. In TCRdb, the RT-PCR reads were re-called with MiXCR into one record per CDR3 protein. The table records 500,000 or so distinct CDR3 sequences, about 15% of them present only once. The sequencing used CD4+ T cells sorted from PBMCs, collected 23 to 25 months after vaccination. The receptors were sampled from a man between 50 and 75 years old who received an inactivated influenza vaccine. Both conserved end residues are part of each CDR3. The D gene is left open where the match is weak. Rows may omit the clone size; those that give it use once, few, many or a size class.

CDR3,DNA,D,size,J,V
CASSSVQGGEQFF,TGTGCCAGCAGTTCTGTACAGGGAGGGGAGCAGTTCTTC,NA,few,TRBJ2-1,TRBV6-6
CASSQDARQGYEQYF,TGCGCCAGCAGCCAAGATGCGAGACAGGGGTACGAGCAGTACTTC,TRBD1,NA,TRBJ2-7,TRBV4-3
CASSAWSGGTEAFF,TGTGCCAGCAGCGCATGGTCAGGGGGGACTGAAGCTTTCTTT,TRBD1,NA,TRBJ1-1,TRBV7-2
CASSTLQQGELAKNIQYF,TGTGCCAGCAGTACCCTTCAACAGGGCGAATTAGCCAAAAACATTCAGTACTTC,NA,NA,TRBJ2-4,TRBV6-1
CASSPQGLAGGRTSDTQYF,TGTGCCAGCAGCCCTCAGGGACTAGCGGGAGGACGTACTTCAGATACGCAGTATTTT,TRBD2,NA,TRBJ2-3,TRBV9
CASSLFPGRPNNEQFF,TGTGCCAGCAGCTTATTCCCCGGAAGACCTAACAATGAGCAGTTCTTC,NA,NA,TRBJ2-1,TRBV7-9
CASSQGTGREAFF,TGTGCCAGCAGTCAGGGGACAGGGAGGGAAGCTTTCTTT,TRBD1,few,TRBJ1-1,TRBV12-3/TRBV12-4
CASSFGAGFWEQYF,TGTGCCAGCAGTTTTGGAGCGGGATTCTGGGAGCAGTACTTC,TRBD2,NA,TRBJ2-7,TRBV6-2/TRBV6-3
CASSPQANTGELFF,TGTGCCAGCTCACCACAGGCGAACACCGGGGAGCTGTTTTTT,NA,NA,TRBJ2-2,TRBV18
CASSLVGALGADTQYF,TGTGCCAGCAGCTTAGTAGGTGCGCTCGGGGCAGATACGCAGTATTTT,NA,few,TRBJ2-3,TRBV7-2
CASSDQAAGTRRTGELFF,TGTGCCAGCAGCGATCAGGCCGCCGGGACACGCCGAACCGGGGAGCTGTTTTTT,NA,NA,TRBJ2-2,TRBV3-1
CSVRDGTYNEQFF,TGCAGCGTTCGGGACGGGACGTACAATGAGCAGTTCTTC,NA,few,TRBJ2-1,TRBV29-1
CASSLLVGGLTYEQYF,TGTGCCAGCAGCTTATTAGTTGGGGGATTAACCTACGAGCAGTACTTC,NA,NA,TRBJ2-7,TRBV7-2
CASSFGLNEQFF,TGTGCCAGCAGCTTTGGCCTCAATGAGCAGTTCTTC,NA,many,TRBJ2-1,TRBV11-2
CASRPRQGRSNQPQHF,TGTGCCAGCAGGCCGCGACAGGGACGTAGCAATCAGCCCCAGCATTTT,TRBD1,NA,TRBJ1-5,TRBV28
CASSQLTGGHYGYTF,TGTGCCAGCAGCCAACTGACAGGGGGACACTATGGCTACACCTTC,TRBD1,NA,TRBJ1-2,TRBV14
CASSRFGPEKLFF,TGTGCCAGCAGCCGCTTCGGTCCTGAAAAACTGTTTTTT,NA,NA,TRBJ1-4,TRBV7-2
CASSPMGTGTAGEKLFF,TGCGCCAGCAGCCCGATGGGGACCGGGACGGCGGGTGAAAAACTGTTTTTT,NA,few,TRBJ1-4,TRBV4-3
CASMGRMRNTEAFF,TGTGCCAGTATGGGGCGTATGAGGAACACTGAAGCTTTCTTT,NA,NA,TRBJ1-1,TRBV19
CSARMQASYNEQFF,TGCAGTGCTAGAATGCAGGCTAGCTACAATGAGCAGTTCTTC,NA,many,TRBJ2-1,TRBV20-1
CSVEDVNTEAFF,TGCAGCGTTGAAGACGTAAACACTGAAGCTTTCTTT,NA,NA,TRBJ1-1,TRBV29-1
CASSWRLASSTDTQYF,TGTGCCAGCAGTTGGAGACTAGCGTCTAGCACAGATACGCAGTATTTT,TRBD2,NA,TRBJ2-3,TRBV12-3/TRBV12-4
CASSSEPGYGYTF,TGTGCCAGCAGTTCTGAACCGGGCTATGGCTACACCTTC,NA,NA,TRBJ1-2,TRBV12-3/TRBV12-4
CASSLFSLAGNNEQFF,TGCGCCAGCAGCTTGTTTTCCCTAGCGGGAAACAATGAGCAGTTCTTC,TRBD2,NA,TRBJ2-1,TRBV5-1
CASSQGETSAFF,TGTGCCAGCAGCCAAGGAGAGACATCAGCTTTCTTT,NA,few,TRBJ1-1,TRBV3-1
CASSYSRTVKTQYF,TGTGCCAGCAGTTACTCCCGGACGGTAAAGACCCAGTACTTC,NA,NA,TRBJ2-5,TRBV6-2/TRBV6-3
CASGPGPIYEQYF,TGTGCTAGTGGCCCGGGACCCATCTACGAGCAGTACTTC,NA,NA,TRBJ2-7,TRBV12-5
CASSQRETETQYF,TGTGCCAGCAGTCAGCGGGAAACAGAGACCCAGTACTTC,TRBD2,NA,TRBJ2-5,TRBV12-3/TRBV12-4
CASSQGGGANIQYF,TGCGCCAGCAGCCAAGGAGGGGGCGCGAACATTCAGTACTTC,TRBD1,NA,TRBJ2-4,TRBV4-1
CSAPDVQGGYSGELFF,TGCAGTGCCCCCGACGTACAGGGGGGGTATTCCGGGGAGCTGTTTTTT,NA,few,TRBJ2-2,TRBV20-1
CASSYRGAAGANVLTF,TGTGCCAGCAGTTACCGGGGGGCAGCTGGGGCCAACGTCCTGACTTTC,NA,NA,TRBJ2-6,TRBV6-2/TRBV6-3
CASSLEPRDTQYF,TGTGCCAGCAGTTTGGAACCCCGGGATACGCAGTATTTT,NA,NA,TRBJ2-3,TRBV27
CASSFLAGRGGELFF,TGTGCCAGCAGTTTCCTAGCGGGAAGGGGCGGGGAGCTGTTTTTT,TRBD2,many,TRBJ2-2,TRBV12-3/TRBV12-4
CASSQDRAAEQFF,TGTGCCAGCAGCCAAGATCGAGCAGCTGAGCAGTTCTTC,NA,NA,TRBJ2-1,TRBV4-2
CASSLNGAAGGNQPQHF,TGTGCCAGCAGCTTGAACGGGGCAGCCGGCGGCAATCAGCCCCAGCATTTT,NA,few,TRBJ1-5,TRBV5-6
CASSQRPEEAFF,TGTGCCAGCAGCCAACGGCCAGAGGAAGCTTTCTTT,NA,NA,TRBJ1-1,TRBV3-1
CASSQDRGLSQPQHF,TGCGCCAGCAGCCAAGACAGGGGGCTAAGTCAGCCCCAGCATTTT,TRBD1,NA,TRBJ1-5,TRBV4-3
CASSRQGYNQPQHF,TGTGCCAGCAGCAGACAGGGGTACAATCAGCCCCAGCATTTT,TRBD1,NA,TRBJ1-5,TRBV2
CASSRPGRLDGYTF,TGTGCCAGCAGCCGACCGGGACGGCTGGATGGCTACACCTTC,NA,NA,TRBJ1-2,TRBV6-2/TRBV6-3
CASSQLQGPGGYTF,TGTGCCAGCAGCCAACTACAGGGGCCGGGTGGCTACACCTTC,TRBD1,NA,TRBJ1-2,TRBV3-1